This is a list of T cell receptor beta chains from one sample in a study of blood T cell repertoires in COVID-19. Clones were read by immunoSEQ multiplex PCR, and TCRdb kept only the in-frame ones, dropping some. The sample lists roughly 320,000 clones, over 90% occurring once. Sequenced input: PBMCs or T cells enriched from blood (not recorded which). These receptors were taken from a woman aged 25 to 39 who had been exposed to COVID-19. The CDR3 runs from the conserved cysteine through the conserved F or W. Fields, in order: CDR3 length, clone size, J gene, D gene, V gene, CDR3 protein, CDR3 DNA. The D gene is left open where the match is weak. Size is stated for part of the rows, as once, few or many counts, or as a class when the clone is expanded.

CDR3 length: 16; clone size: once; J gene: TRBJ2-1; D gene: .; V gene: TRBV18; CDR3 protein: CASSPFRGSSYNEQFF; CDR3 DNA: TGTGCCAGCTCACCATTCCGAGGGAGCTCCTACAATGAGCAGTTCTTC
CDR3 length: 13; clone size: .; J gene: TRBJ1-2; D gene: TRBD1; V gene: TRBV28; CDR3 protein: CASTRDRNYGYTF; CDR3 DNA: TGTGCGAGTACCCGGGACAGAAACTATGGCTACACCTTC
CDR3 length: 12; clone size: .; J gene: TRBJ1-4; D gene: .; V gene: TRBV2; CDR3 protein: CASSGTGTYAIF; CDR3 DNA: TGTGCCAGCAGTGGGACCGGGACATACGCCATTTTT
CDR3 length: 18; clone size: .; J gene: TRBJ1-2; D gene: TRBD1; V gene: TRBV4-2; CDR3 protein: CASSQGTYITGVFYGYTF; CDR3 DNA: TGTGCCAGCAGCCAAGGAACTTACATTACAGGGGTTTTCTATGGCTACACCTTC
CDR3 length: 12; clone size: .; J gene: TRBJ1-5; D gene: .; V gene: TRBV19; CDR3 protein: CASSGGGQPQHF; CDR3 DNA: TGTGCCAGTAGCGGCGGCGGTCAGCCCCAGCATTTT
CDR3 length: 15; clone size: .; J gene: TRBJ1-6; D gene: .; V gene: TRBV27; CDR3 protein: CASSRTGTPGSPLHF; CDR3 DNA: TGTGCCAGCAGCCGAACAGGGACCCCTGGGTCACCCCTCCACTTT
CDR3 length: 14; clone size: .; J gene: TRBJ2-1; D gene: TRBD1; V gene: TRBV5-1; CDR3 protein: CASSLGQGRDEQFF; CDR3 DNA: TGCGCCAGCAGCTTAGGACAGGGGAGGGATGAGCAGTTCTTC
CDR3 length: 14; clone size: .; J gene: TRBJ1-1; D gene: .; V gene: TRBV6-5; CDR3 protein: CAKQGRGGNTEAFF; CDR3 DNA: TGTGCCAAACAGGGAAGAGGGGGGAACACTGAAGCTTTCTTT
CDR3 length: 14; clone size: .; J gene: TRBJ1-5; D gene: TRBD1; V gene: TRBV20-1; CDR3 protein: CSASMGTVNQPQHF; CDR3 DNA: TGCAGTGCTAGTATGGGGACAGTCAATCAGCCCCAGCATTTT
CDR3 length: 13; clone size: .; J gene: TRBJ1-5; D gene: TRBD1; V gene: TRBV5-4; CDR3 protein: CASSLDRGQPQHF; CDR3 DNA: TGTGCCAGCAGCCTAGACAGGGGTCAGCCCCAGCATTTT
CDR3 length: 15; clone size: .; J gene: TRBJ2-3; D gene: TRBD1; V gene: TRBV5-1; CDR3 protein: CASSPGTGHTDTQYF; CDR3 DNA: TGCGCCAGCAGCCCCGGGACAGGTCACACAGATACGCAGTATTTT
CDR3 length: 16; clone size: .; J gene: TRBJ2-5; D gene: TRBD1; V gene: TRBV14; CDR3 protein: CASSPIGTAVQETQYF; CDR3 DNA: TGTGCCAGCAGCCCTATCGGGACAGCCGTACAAGAGACCCAGTACTTC
CDR3 length: 16; clone size: .; J gene: TRBJ2-7; D gene: TRBD1; V gene: TRBV7-3; CDR3 protein: CASSLIGGQGANEQYF; CDR3 DNA: TGTGCCAGCAGCTTAATTGGGGGACAGGGGGCGAACGAGCAGTACTTC
CDR3 length: 14; clone size: .; J gene: TRBJ1-1; D gene: .; V gene: TRBV5-1; CDR3 protein: CASSASNWRTEAFF; CDR3 DNA: TGCGCCAGCAGCGCCAGTAATTGGAGGACTGAAGCTTTCTTT
CDR3 length: 13; clone size: .; J gene: TRBJ1-4; D gene: .; V gene: TRBV7-2; CDR3 protein: CASSRATNEKLFF; CDR3 DNA: TGTGCCAGCAGTCGTGCAACTAATGAAAAACTGTTTTTT
CDR3 length: 14; clone size: .; J gene: TRBJ1-2; D gene: .; V gene: TRBV15; CDR3 protein: CATSRDFIVYGYTF; CDR3 DNA: TGTGCCACCAGCAGAGATTTCATTGTGTATGGCTACACCTTC
CDR3 length: 18; clone size: .; J gene: TRBJ2-2; D gene: TRBD2; V gene: TRBV4-3; CDR3 protein: CASSQDSGGAWFSGELFF; CDR3 DNA: TGCGCCAGCAGCCAAGATAGCGGGGGGGCATGGTTTTCCGGGGAGCTGTTTTTT
CDR3 length: 15; clone size: once; J gene: TRBJ1-5; D gene: TRBD1; V gene: TRBV4-1; CDR3 protein: CASSYQGGSNQPQHF; CDR3 DNA: TGCGCCAGCAGCTACCAGGGGGGAAGCAATCAGCCCCAGCATTTT
CDR3 length: 15; clone size: .; J gene: TRBJ1-2; D gene: TRBD1; V gene: TRBV5-1; CDR3 protein: CASSLRTGRVGGYTF; CDR3 DNA: TGCGCCAGCAGCTTACGGACAGGGCGAGTGGGTGGCTACACCTTC
CDR3 length: 16; clone size: few; J gene: TRBJ2-2; D gene: .; V gene: TRBV11-2; CDR3 protein: CASRRGGQQNTGELFF; CDR3 DNA: TGTGCCAGCAGAAGGGGCGGACAGCAAAACACCGGGGAGCTGTTTTTT
CDR3 length: 16; clone size: .; J gene: TRBJ2-7; D gene: .; V gene: TRBV4-1; CDR3 protein: CASSRYVTGISYEQYF; CDR3 DNA: TGCGCCAGCAGCCGGTATGTAACAGGGATCTCCTACGAGCAGTACTTC
CDR3 length: 14; clone size: .; J gene: TRBJ1-5; D gene: .; V gene: TRBV9; CDR3 protein: CASSVDGANQPQHF; CDR3 DNA: TGTGCCAGCAGCGTAGATGGGGCGAATCAGCCCCAGCATTTT
CDR3 length: 12; clone size: .; J gene: TRBJ1-1; D gene: .; V gene: TRBV7-8; CDR3 protein: CASSPGRTEAFF; CDR3 DNA: TGTGCCAGCAGCCCCGGTCGTACTGAAGCTTTCTTT
CDR3 length: 16; clone size: .; J gene: TRBJ2-3; D gene: .; V gene: TRBV24-1; CDR3 protein: CATSRARSDKADTQYF; CDR3 DNA: TGTGCCACCAGCAGGGCCAGGAGCGATAAGGCAGATACGCAGTATTTT
CDR3 length: 14; clone size: .; J gene: TRBJ2-1; D gene: .; V gene: TRBV10-3; CDR3 protein: CAIGQGSSYNEQFF; CDR3 DNA: TGTGCCATCGGGCAGGGGAGCTCCTACAATGAGCAGTTCTTC
CDR3 length: 16; clone size: .; J gene: TRBJ2-5; D gene: TRBD2; V gene: TRBV11-2; CDR3 protein: CASSLDRLAGRETQYF; CDR3 DNA: TGTGCCAGCAGCTTAGATAGGCTAGCGGGGAGAGAGACCCAGTACTTC
CDR3 length: 14; clone size: .; J gene: TRBJ1-1; D gene: TRBD1; V gene: TRBV27; CDR3 protein: CASSSDRGHTEAFF; CDR3 DNA: TGTGCCAGCAGTTCGGACAGGGGGCACACTGAAGCTTTCTTT
CDR3 length: 16; clone size: .; J gene: TRBJ2-2; D gene: .; V gene: TRBV5-1; CDR3 protein: CASSLAGWVETGELFF; CDR3 DNA: TGCGCCAGCAGCTTGGCCGGATGGGTGGAGACCGGGGAGCTGTTTTTT
CDR3 length: 11; clone size: .; J gene: TRBJ1-2; D gene: .; V gene: TRBV28; CDR3 protein: CASSQVYGYTF; CDR3 DNA: TGTGCCAGCAGTCAGGTCTATGGCTACACCTTC
CDR3 length: 16; clone size: .; J gene: TRBJ2-5; D gene: TRBD2; V gene: TRBV5-1; CDR3 protein: CASSLPSGGLQETQYF; CDR3 DNA: TGCGCCAGCAGCTTGCCTAGCGGGGGCCTTCAAGAGACCCAGTACTTC
CDR3 length: 17; clone size: .; J gene: TRBJ1-3; D gene: TRBD1; V gene: TRBV28; CDR3 protein: CASSHHWTGRQGNTIYF; CDR3 DNA: TGTGCCAGCAGCCACCACTGGACAGGACGTCAAGGAAACACCATATATTTT
CDR3 length: 14; clone size: .; J gene: TRBJ1-1; D gene: .; V gene: TRBV7-2; CDR3 protein: CASSLVPGGTEAFF; CDR3 DNA: TGTGCCAGCAGCTTGGTCCCTGGAGGCACTGAAGCTTTCTTT
CDR3 length: 13; clone size: .; J gene: TRBJ1-2; D gene: TRBD1; V gene: TRBV7-9; CDR3 protein: CASSPGQGYGYTF; CDR3 DNA: TGTGCCAGCAGCCCTGGACAGGGGTATGGCTACACCTTC
CDR3 length: 14; clone size: .; J gene: TRBJ2-5; D gene: .; V gene: TRBV4-1; CDR3 protein: CASSRQTRQETQYF; CDR3 DNA: TGCGCCAGCAGCCGACAGACAAGACAAGAGACCCAGTACTTC
CDR3 length: 18; clone size: .; J gene: TRBJ1-6; D gene: TRBD1; V gene: TRBV19; CDR3 protein: CASSIVRARTGGSSPLHF; CDR3 DNA: TGTGCCAGTAGTATAGTACGGGCTCGGACAGGGGGCAGTTCACCCCTCCACTTT
CDR3 length: 16; clone size: .; J gene: TRBJ2-2; D gene: TRBD1; V gene: TRBV5-1; CDR3 protein: CASSWTRTGGTGELFF; CDR3 DNA: TGCGCCAGCAGCTGGACCAGGACAGGGGGCACCGGGGAGCTGTTTTTT
CDR3 length: 16; clone size: .; J gene: TRBJ1-3; D gene: .; V gene: TRBV19; CDR3 protein: CASRPLGQNGGNTIYF; CDR3 DNA: TGTGCCAGTAGACCGTTGGGCCAAAACGGCGGAAACACCATATATTTT
CDR3 length: 12; clone size: .; J gene: TRBJ2-5; D gene: .; V gene: TRBV30; CDR3 protein: CAWESRGKTQYF; CDR3 DNA: TGTGCCTGGGAATCGCGGGGTAAGACCCAGTACTTC
CDR3 length: 15; clone size: .; J gene: TRBJ1-5; D gene: TRBD1; V gene: TRBV7-6; CDR3 protein: CASSLAGTGIQPQHF; CDR3 DNA: TGTGCCAGCAGCTTAGCGGGGACAGGGATTCAGCCCCAGCATTTT
CDR3 length: 16; clone size: .; J gene: TRBJ1-1; D gene: .; V gene: TRBV6-2/TRBV6-3; CDR3 protein: CASSASFRDLNTEAFF; CDR3 DNA: TGTGCCAGCAGTGCCTCCTTCAGGGACTTGAACACTGAAGCTTTCTTT
CDR3 length: 13; clone size: .; J gene: TRBJ1-2; D gene: .; V gene: TRBV9; CDR3 protein: CASSAGEGYGYTF; CDR3 DNA: TGTGCCAGCAGCGCAGGGGAGGGCTATGGCTACACCTTC
CDR3 length: 17; clone size: .; J gene: TRBJ1-2; D gene: TRBD1; V gene: TRBV15; CDR3 protein: CATSRRVPATGGYGYTF; CDR3 DNA: TGTGCCACCAGCAGAAGAGTCCCGGCGACAGGGGGGTATGGCTACACCTTC
CDR3 length: 14; clone size: .; J gene: TRBJ2-5; D gene: .; V gene: TRBV18; CDR3 protein: CASSPSGQQETQYF; CDR3 DNA: TGTGCCAGCTCACCATCAGGACAGCAAGAGACCCAGTACTTC
CDR3 length: 13; clone size: .; J gene: TRBJ1-1; D gene: TRBD1; V gene: TRBV7-2; CDR3 protein: CASSPRQGTEAFF; CDR3 DNA: TGTGCCAGCAGCCCTCGACAGGGCACTGAAGCTTTCTTT
CDR3 length: 13; clone size: few; J gene: TRBJ1-1; D gene: .; V gene: TRBV28; CDR3 protein: CASSLFQGSGAFF; CDR3 DNA: TGTGCCAGCAGTTTATTCCAGGGGTCGGGGGCTTTCTTT
CDR3 length: 15; clone size: .; J gene: TRBJ2-5; D gene: TRBD2; V gene: TRBV3-1/TRBV3-2; CDR3 protein: CASSQAGLAKETQYF; CDR3 DNA: TGTGCCAGCAGCCAGGCGGGACTAGCTAAGGAGACCCAGTACTTC
CDR3 length: 14; clone size: .; J gene: TRBJ1-2; D gene: .; V gene: TRBV5-5; CDR3 protein: CASSPQGVSYGYTF; CDR3 DNA: TGTGCCAGCAGCCCGCAGGGCGTAAGTTATGGCTACACCTTC
CDR3 length: 17; clone size: .; J gene: TRBJ2-7; D gene: TRBD2; V gene: TRBV2; CDR3 protein: CASIGVAISGGADEQYF; CDR3 DNA: TGTGCCAGCATCGGGGTCGCAATTAGCGGGGGGGCCGACGAGCAGTACTTC